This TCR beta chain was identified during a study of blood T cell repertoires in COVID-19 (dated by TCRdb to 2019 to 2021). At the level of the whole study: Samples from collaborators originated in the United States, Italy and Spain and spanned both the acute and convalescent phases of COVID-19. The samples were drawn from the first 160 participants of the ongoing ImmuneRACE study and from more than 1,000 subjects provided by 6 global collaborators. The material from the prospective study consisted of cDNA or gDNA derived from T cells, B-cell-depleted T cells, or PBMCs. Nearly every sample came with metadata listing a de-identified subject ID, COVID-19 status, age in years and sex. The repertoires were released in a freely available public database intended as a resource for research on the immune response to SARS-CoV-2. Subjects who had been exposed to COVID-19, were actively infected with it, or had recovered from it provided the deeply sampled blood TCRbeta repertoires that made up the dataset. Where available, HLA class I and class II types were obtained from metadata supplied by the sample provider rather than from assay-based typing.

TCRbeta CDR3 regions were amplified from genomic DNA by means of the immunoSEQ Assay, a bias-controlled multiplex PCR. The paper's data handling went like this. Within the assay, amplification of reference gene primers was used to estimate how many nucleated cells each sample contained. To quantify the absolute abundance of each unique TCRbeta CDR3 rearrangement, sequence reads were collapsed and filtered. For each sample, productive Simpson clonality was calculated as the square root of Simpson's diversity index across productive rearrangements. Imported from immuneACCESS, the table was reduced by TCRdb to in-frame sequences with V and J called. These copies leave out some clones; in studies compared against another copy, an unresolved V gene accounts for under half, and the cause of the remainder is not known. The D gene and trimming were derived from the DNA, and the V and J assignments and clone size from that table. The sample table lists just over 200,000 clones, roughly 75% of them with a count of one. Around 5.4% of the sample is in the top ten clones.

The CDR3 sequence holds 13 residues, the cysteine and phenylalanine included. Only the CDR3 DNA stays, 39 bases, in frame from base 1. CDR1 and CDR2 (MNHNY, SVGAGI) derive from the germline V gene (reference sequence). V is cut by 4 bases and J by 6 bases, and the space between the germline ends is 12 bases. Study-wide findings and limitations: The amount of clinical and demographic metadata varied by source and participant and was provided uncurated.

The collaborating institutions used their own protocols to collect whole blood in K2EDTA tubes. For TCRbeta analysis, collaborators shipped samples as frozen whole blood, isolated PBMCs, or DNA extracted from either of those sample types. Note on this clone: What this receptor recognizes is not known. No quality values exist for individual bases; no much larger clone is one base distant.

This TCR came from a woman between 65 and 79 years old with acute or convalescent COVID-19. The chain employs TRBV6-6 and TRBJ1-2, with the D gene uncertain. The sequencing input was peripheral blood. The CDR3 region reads CASSSEGWNGYTF. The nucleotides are TGTGCCAGCAGTTCAGAGGGATGGAATGGCTACACCTTC.